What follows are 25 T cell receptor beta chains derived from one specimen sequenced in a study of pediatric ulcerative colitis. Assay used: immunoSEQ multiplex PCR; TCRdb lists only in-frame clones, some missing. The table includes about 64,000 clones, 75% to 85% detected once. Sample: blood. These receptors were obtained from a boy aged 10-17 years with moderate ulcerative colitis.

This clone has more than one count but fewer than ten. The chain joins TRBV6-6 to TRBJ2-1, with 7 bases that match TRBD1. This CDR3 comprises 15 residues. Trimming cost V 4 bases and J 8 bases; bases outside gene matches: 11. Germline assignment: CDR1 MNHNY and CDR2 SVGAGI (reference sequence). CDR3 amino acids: CASSSYLLQGDEQFF. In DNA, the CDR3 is TGTGCCAGCAGTTCCTATCTGCTGCAGGGGGATGAGCAGTTCTTC.

In DNA, the CDR3 is TGTGCCAGCAGTGAAGCTGAGGGTAGGTTCTTC. Protein sequence: CASSEAEGRFF. The gene calls are TRBV6-1 and TRBJ2-1; perhaps TRBD2 as D (5 bases). Germline values: CDR1 MNHNS, CDR2 SASEGT. Deletions cut 0 bases from V and 15 bases from J, with 9 bases between. CDR3 length: 11 amino acids.

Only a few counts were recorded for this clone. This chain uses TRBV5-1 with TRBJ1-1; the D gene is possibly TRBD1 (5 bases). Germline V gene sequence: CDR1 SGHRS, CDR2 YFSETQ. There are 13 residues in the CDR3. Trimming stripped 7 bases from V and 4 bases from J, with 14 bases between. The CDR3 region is CASAYSGFTEAFF. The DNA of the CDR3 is TGCGCCAGCGCTTATTCAGGGTTCACTGAAGCTTTCTTT.

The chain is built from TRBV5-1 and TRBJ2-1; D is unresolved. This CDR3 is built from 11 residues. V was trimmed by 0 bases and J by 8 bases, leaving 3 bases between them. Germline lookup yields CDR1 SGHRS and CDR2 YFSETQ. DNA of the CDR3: TGCGCCAGCAGCTTGGTCGATGAGCAGTTCTTC. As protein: CASSLVDEQFF.

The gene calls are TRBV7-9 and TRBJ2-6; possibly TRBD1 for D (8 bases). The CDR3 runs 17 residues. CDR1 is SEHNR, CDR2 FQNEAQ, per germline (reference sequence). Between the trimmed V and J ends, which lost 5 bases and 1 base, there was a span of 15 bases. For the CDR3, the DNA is TGTGCCAGCAGCATCGGACAGGGAGGGTCTGGGGCCAACGTCCTGACTTTC. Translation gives CASSIGQGGSGANVLTF. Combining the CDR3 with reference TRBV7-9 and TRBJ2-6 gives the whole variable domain DTGVSQNPRHKITKRGQNVTFRCDPISEHNRLYWYRQTLGQGPEFLTYFQNEAQLEKSRLLSDRFSAERPKGSFSTLEIQRTEQGDSAMYLCASSIGQGGSGANVLTFGAGSRLTVL.

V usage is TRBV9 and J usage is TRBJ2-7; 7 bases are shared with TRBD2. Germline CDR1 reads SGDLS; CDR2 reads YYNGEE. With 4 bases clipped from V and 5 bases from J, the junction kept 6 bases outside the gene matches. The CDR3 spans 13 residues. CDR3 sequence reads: CASSRGGFHEQYF. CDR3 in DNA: TGTGCCAGCAGCCGCGGGGGTTTCCACGAGCAGTACTTC. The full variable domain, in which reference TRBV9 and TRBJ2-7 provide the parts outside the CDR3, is DSGVTQTPKHLITATGQRVTLRCSPRSGDLSVYWYQQSLDQGLQFLIQYYNGEERAKGNILERFSAQQFPDLHSELNLSSLELGDSALYFCASSRGGFHEQYFGPGTRLTVT.

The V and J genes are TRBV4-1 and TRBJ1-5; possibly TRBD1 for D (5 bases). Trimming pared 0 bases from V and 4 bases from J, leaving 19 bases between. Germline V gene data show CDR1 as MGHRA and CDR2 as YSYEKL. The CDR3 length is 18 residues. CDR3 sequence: CASSQDTGFRDRNQPQHF. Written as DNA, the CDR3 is TGCGCCAGCAGCCAAGATACTGGGTTCAGGGATCGGAATCAGCCCCAGCATTTT.

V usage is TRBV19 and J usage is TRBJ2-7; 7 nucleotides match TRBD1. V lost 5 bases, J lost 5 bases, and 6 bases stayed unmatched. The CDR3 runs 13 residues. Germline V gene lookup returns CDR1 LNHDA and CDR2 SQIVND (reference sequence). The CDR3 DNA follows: TGTGCCAGTAGTTTTAGGACAGGTGACGAGCAGTACTTC. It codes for CASSFRTGDEQYF. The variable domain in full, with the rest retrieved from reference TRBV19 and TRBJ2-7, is DGGITQSPKYLFRKEGQNVTLSCEQNLNHDAMYWYRQDPGQGLRLIYYSQIVNDFQKGDIAEGYSVSREKKESFPLTVTSAQKNPTAFYLCASSFRTGDEQYFGPGTRLTVT.

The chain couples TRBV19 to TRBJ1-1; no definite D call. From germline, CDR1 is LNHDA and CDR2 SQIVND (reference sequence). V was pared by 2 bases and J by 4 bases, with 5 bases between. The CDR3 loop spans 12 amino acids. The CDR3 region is CASSIIGTEAFF. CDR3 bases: TGTGCCAGTAGTATAATCGGCACTGAAGCTTTCTTT. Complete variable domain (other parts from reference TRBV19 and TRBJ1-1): DGGITQSPKYLFRKEGQNVTLSCEQNLNHDAMYWYRQDPGQGLRLIYYSQIVNDFQKGDIAEGYSVSREKKESFPLTVTSAQKNPTAFYLCASSIIGTEAFFGQGTRLTVV.

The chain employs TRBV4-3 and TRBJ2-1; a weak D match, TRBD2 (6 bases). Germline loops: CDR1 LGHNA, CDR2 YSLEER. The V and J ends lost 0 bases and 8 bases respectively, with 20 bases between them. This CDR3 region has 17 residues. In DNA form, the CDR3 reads TGCGCCAGCAGCCAAGATCGTGGAACTAGAGCGGGTGATGAGCAGTTCTTC. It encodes CASSQDRGTRAGDEQFF.

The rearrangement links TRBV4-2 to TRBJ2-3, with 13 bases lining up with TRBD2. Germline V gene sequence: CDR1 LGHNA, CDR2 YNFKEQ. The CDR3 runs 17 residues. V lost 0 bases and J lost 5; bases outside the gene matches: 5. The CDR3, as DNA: TGTGCCAGCAGCCAAGACGGGACTAGCGGGAATCGAGATACGCAGTATTTT. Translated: CASSQDGTSGNRDTQYF.

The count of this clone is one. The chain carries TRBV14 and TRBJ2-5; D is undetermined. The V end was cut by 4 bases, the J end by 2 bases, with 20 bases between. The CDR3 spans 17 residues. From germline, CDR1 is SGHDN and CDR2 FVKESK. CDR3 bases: TGTGCCAGCAGCCCCCAAAGACGCCGGTTACGACAAGAGACCCAGTACTTC. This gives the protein CASSPQRRRLRQETQYF.

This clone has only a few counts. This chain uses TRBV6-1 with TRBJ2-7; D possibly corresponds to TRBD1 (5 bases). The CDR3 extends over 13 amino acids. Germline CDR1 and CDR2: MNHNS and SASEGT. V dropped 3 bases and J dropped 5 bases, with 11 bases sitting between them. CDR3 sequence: CASSDLDIHEQYF. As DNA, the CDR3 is TGTGCCAGCAGTGATTTGGACATCCACGAGCAGTACTTC.

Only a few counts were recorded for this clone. CDR3: CASSYSEGTDTQYF. CDR3 sequence (DNA): TGTGCCAGCAGTTACTCGGAAGGCACAGATACGCAGTATTTT. This rearrangement joins TRBV6-5 to TRBJ2-3; D gene uncertain. Germline V gene lookup returns CDR1 MNHEY and CDR2 SVGAGI. The CDR3 extends over 14 amino acids. V lost 0 bases, J lost 1 base, and 5 bases lay in between.

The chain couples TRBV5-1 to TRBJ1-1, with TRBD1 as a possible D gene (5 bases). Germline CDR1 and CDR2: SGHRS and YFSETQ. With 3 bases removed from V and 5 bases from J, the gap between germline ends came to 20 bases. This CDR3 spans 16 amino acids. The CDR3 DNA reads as TGCGCCAGCAGCTCAAACTTAGACGGGGCAAGGACTGAAGCTTTCTTT. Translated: CASSSNLDGARTEAFF.

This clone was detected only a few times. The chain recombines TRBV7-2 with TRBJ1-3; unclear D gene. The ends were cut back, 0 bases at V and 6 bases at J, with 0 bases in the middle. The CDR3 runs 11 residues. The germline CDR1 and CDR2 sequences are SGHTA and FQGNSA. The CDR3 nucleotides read TGTGCCAGCAGCTTAGCAAACACCATATATTTT. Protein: CASSLANTIYF. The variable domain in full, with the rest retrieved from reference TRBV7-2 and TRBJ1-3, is GAGVSQSPSNKVTEKGKDVELRCDPISGHTALYWYRQSLGQGLEFLIYFQGNSAPDKSGLPSDRFSAERTGGSVSTLTIQRTQQEDSAVYLCASSLANTIYFGEGSWLTVV.

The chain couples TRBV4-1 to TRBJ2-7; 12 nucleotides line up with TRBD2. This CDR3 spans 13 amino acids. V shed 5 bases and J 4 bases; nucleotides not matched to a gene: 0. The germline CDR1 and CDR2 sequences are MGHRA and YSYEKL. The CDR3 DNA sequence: TGCGCCAGCAGCGGACTAGCGGGGTACGAGCAGTACTTC. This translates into CASSGLAGYEQYF.

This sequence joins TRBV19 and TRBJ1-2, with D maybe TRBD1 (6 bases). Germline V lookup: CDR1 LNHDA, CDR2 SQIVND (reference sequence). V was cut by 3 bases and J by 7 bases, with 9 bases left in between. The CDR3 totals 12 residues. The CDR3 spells CASSITGSGYTF. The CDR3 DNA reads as TGTGCCAGTAGTATCACAGGGAGTGGCTACACCTTC.

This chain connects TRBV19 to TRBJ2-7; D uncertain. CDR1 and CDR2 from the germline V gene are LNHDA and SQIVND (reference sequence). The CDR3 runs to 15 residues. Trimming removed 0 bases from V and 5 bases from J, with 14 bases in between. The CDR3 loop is CASSIDFGPPNEQYF. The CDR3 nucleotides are TGTGCCAGTAGTATAGATTTCGGACCGCCTAACGAGCAGTACTTC.

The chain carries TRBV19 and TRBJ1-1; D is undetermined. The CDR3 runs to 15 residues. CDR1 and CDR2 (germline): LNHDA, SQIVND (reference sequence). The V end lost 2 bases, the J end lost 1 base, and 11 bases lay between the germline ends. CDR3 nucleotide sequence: TGTGCCAGTAGTATACCCGGAGCCGGGAACACTGAAGCTTTCTTT. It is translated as CASSIPGAGNTEAFF.

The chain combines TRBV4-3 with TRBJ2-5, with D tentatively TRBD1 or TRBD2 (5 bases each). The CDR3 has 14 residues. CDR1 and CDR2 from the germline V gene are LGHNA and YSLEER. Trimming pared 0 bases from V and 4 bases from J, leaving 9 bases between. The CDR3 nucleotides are TGCGCCAGCAGCCAAGAGTCTGGGGGAGAGACCCAGTACTTC. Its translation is CASSQESGGETQYF.

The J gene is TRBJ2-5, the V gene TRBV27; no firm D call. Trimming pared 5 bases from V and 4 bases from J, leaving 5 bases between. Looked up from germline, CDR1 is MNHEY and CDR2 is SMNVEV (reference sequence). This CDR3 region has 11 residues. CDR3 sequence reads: CASSDLETQYF. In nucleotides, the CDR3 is TGTGCCAGCAGTGATCTAGAGACCCAGTACTTC.

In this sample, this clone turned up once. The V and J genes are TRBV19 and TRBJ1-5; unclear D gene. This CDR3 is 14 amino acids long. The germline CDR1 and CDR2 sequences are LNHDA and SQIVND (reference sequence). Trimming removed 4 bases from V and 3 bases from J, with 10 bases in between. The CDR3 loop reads CASSSGVTNQPQHF. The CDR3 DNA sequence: TGTGCCAGTAGTAGTGGAGTGACCAATCAGCCCCAGCATTTT. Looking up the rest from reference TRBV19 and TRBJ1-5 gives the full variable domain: DGGITQSPKYLFRKEGQNVTLSCEQNLNHDAMYWYRQDPGQGLRLIYYSQIVNDFQKGDIAEGYSVSREKKESFPLTVTSAQKNPTAFYLCASSSGVTNQPQHFGDGTRLSIL.

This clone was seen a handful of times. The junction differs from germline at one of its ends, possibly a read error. CDR3 nucleotide sequence: TGTGCCAGCAGCCTATCCCGGGTCCACTTT. Translating it yields CASSLSRVHF. The J gene is TRBJ1-1, the V gene TRBV7-9; D is unclear. The CDR3 totals 10 residues. Germline V gene data show CDR1 as SEHNR and CDR2 as FQNEAQ (reference sequence).

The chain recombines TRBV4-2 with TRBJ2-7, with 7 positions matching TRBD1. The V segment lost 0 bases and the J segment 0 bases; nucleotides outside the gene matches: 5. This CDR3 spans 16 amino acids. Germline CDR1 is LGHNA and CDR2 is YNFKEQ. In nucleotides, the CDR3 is TGTGCCAGCAGCCAAGAGCCGGGACAGAGCTCCTACGAGCAGTACTTC. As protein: CASSQEPGQSSYEQYF.